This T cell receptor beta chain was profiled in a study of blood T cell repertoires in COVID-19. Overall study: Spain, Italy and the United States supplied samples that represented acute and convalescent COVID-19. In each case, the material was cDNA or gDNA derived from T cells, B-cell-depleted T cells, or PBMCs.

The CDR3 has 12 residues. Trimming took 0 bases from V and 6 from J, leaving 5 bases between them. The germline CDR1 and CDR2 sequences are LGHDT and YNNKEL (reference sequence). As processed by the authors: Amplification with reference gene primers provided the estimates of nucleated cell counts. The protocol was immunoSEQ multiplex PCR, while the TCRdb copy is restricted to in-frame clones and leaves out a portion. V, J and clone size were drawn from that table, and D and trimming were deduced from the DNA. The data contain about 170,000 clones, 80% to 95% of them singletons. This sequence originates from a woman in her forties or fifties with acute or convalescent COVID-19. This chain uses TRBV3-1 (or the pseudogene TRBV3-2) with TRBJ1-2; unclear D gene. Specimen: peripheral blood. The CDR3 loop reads CASSQERHGYTF. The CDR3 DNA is TGTGCCAGCAGCCAAGAGCGGCATGGCTACACCTTC.